This TCR beta chain originates from a study of T cell changes during pregnancy in multiple sclerosis. Looked up from germline, CDR1 is LGHNA and CDR2 is YSLEER. V was pared by 1 base and J by 2 bases, with 11 bases between. CDR3 length equals 16 residues. The table came from immunoSEQ multiplex PCR; TCRdb's copy has only in-frame clones and leaves some out. This sample yields 25,000 to 35,000 clones, of which roughly 90% are seen a single time; about 3.3% belongs to the top ten. The clonotype originates from a female donor in good health, enrolled as a control in a pregnancy study. The chain uses TRBV4-3 and TRBJ2-2; no reliable D call. The sample consisted of CD4+ T cells from peripheral blood mononuclear cells, taken in the first trimester of pregnancy. CDR3 DNA: TGCGCCAGCAGCCAAGGGGTAGCAGTCAACACCGGGGAGCTGTTTTTT. Translation gives CASSQGVAVNTGELFF.